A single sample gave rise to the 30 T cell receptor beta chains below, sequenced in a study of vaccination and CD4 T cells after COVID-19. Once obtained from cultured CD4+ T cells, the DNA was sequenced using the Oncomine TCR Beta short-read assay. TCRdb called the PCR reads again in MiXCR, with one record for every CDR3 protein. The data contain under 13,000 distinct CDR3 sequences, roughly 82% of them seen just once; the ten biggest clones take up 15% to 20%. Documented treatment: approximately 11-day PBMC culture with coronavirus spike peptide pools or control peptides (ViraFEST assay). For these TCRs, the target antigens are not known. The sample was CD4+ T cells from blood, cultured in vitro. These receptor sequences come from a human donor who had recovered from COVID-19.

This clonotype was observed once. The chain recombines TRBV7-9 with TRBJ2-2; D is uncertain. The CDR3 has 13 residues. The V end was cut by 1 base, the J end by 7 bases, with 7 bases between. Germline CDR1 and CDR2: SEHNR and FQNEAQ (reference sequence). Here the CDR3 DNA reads TGTGCCAGCAGCTTAGTTTCCCTCGGGGAGCTGTTTTTT. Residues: CASSLVSLGELFF.

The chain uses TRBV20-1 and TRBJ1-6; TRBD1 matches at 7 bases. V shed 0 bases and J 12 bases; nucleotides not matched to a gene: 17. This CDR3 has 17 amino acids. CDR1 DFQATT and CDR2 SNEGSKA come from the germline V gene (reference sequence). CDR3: CSARDVDAGGYVGPLHF. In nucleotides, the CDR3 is TGCAGTGCTAGAGATGTCGATGCAGGGGGTTACGTCGGACCCCTCCACTTT.

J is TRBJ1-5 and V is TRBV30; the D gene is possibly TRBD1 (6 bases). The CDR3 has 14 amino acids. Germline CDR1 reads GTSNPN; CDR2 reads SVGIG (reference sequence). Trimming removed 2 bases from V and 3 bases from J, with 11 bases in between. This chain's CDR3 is CAWSRPGANQPQHF. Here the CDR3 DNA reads TGTGCCTGGAGTAGGCCAGGGGCCAATCAGCCCCAGCATTTT. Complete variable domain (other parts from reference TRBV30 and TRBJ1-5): SQTIHQWPATLVQPVGSPLSLECTVEGTSNPNLYWYRQAAGRGLQLLFYSVGIGQISSEVPQNLSASRPQDRQFILSSKKLLLSDSGFYLCAWSRPGANQPQHFGDGTRLSIL.

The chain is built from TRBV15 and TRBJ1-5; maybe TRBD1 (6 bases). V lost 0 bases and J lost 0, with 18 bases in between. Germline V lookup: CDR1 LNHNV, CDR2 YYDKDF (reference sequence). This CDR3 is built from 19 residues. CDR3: CATSRDRGGSKYSNQPQHF. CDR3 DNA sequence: TGTGCCACCAGCAGAGATCGGGGGGGCAGCAAATATAGCAATCAGCCCCAGCATTTT.

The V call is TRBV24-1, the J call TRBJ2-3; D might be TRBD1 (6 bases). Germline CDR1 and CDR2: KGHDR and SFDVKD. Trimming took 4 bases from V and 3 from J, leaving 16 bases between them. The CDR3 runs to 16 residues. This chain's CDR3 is CATSDPGLGATDTQYF. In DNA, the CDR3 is TGTGCCACCAGTGACCCGGGCTTGGGGGCTACAGATACGCAGTATTTT.

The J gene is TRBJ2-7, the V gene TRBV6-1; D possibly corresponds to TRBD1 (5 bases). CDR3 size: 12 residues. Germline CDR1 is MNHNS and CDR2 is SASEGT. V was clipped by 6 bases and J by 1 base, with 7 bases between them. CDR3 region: CASRTESYEQYF. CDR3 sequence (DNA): TGTGCCAGCAGGACAGAATCCTACGAGCAGTACTTC.

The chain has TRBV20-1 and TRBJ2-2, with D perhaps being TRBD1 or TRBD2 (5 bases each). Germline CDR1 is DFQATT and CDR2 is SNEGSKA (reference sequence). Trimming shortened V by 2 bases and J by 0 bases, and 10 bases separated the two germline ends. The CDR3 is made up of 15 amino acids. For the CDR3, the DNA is TGCAGTGCTAGAAAGGGGAGATCGAACACCGGGGAGCTGTTTTTT. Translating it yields CSARKGRSNTGELFF.

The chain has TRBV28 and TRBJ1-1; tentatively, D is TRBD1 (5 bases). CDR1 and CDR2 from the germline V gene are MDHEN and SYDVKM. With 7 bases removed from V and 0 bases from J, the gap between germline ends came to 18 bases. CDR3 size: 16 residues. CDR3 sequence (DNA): TGTGCCAGCACCCCGTGGCGAAGGGGTTTGAACACTGAAGCTTTCTTT. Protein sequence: CASTPWRRGLNTEAFF.

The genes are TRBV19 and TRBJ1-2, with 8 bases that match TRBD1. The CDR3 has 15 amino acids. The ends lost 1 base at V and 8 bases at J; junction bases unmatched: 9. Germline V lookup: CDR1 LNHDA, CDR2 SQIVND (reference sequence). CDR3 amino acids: CASSIGSGTGRGYTF. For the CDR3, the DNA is TGTGCCAGTAGTATAGGCTCCGGGACAGGAAGGGGCTACACCTTC.

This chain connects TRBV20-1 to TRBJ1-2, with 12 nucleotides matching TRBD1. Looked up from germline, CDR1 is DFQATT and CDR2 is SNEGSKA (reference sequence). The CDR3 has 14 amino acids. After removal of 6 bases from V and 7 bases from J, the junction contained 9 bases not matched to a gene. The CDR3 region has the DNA TGCAGTGCGTATCCGGGACAGGGGGCATTTGGCTACACCTTC. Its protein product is CSAYPGQGAFGYTF.

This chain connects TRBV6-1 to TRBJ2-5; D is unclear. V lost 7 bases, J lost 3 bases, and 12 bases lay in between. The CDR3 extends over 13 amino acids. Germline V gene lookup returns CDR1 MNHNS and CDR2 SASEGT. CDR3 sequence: CASTPSWEETQYF. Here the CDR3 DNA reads TGTGCCAGCACGCCGTCATGGGAAGAGACCCAGTACTTC.

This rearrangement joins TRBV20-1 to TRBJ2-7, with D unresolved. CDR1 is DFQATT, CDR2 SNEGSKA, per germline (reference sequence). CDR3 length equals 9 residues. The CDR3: CNAKYEQYF. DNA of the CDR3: TGCAATGCAAAATACGAGCAGTACTTC.

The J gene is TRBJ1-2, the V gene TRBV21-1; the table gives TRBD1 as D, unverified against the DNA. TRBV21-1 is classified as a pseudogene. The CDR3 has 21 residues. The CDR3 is CASSKRGTLRTVPKANYGYTF. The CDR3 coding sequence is TGTGCCAGCAGCAAAAGAGGGACACTCAGGACAGTCCCAAAAGCTAACTATGGCTACACCTTC.

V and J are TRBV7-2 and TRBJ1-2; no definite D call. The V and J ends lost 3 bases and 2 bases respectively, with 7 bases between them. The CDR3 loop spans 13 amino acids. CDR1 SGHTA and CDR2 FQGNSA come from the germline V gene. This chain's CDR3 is CASSFGINYGYTF. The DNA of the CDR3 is TGTGCCAGCAGCTTCGGCATAAACTATGGCTACACCTTC.

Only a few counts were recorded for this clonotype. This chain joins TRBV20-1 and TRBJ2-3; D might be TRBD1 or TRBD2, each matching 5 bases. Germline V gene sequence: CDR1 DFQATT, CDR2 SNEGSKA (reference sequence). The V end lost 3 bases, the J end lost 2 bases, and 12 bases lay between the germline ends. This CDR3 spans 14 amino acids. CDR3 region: CSASGTGLTDTQYF. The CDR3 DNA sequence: TGCAGTGCTAGTGGGACGGGCCTCACAGATACGCAGTATTTT.

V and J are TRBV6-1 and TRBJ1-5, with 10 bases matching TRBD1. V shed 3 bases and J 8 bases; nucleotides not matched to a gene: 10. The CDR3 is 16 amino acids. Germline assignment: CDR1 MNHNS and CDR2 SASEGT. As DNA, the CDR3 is TGTGCCAGCAGTGAGCCGGGACAGGGGCCGGGGGAGCCCCAGCATTTT. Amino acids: CASSEPGQGPGEPQHF.

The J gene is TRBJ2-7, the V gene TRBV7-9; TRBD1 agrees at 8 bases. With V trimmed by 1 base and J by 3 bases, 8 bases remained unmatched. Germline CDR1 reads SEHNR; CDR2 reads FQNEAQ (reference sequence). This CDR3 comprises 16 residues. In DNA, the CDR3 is TGTGCCAGCAGCTTAGTGGGTGGACAGGGCGTCTACGAGCAGTACTTC. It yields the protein CASSLVGGQGVYEQYF.

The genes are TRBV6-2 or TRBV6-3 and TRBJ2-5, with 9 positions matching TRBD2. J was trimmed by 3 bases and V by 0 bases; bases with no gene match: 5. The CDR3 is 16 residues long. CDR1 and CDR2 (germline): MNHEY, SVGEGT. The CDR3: CASSYSIAGEKETQYF. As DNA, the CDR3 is TGTGCCAGCAGTTACTCCATAGCGGGAGAGAAAGAGACCCAGTACTTC.

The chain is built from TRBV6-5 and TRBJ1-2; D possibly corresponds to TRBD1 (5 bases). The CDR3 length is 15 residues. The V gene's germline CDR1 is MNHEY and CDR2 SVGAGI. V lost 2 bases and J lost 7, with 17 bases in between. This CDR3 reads CASSYGQGTPIGYTF. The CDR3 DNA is TGTGCCAGCAGTTACGGGCAGGGCACCCCAATTGGCTACACCTTC.

The CDR3 spells CASSYLSGGNTEAFF. CDR3 DNA sequence: TGTGCCAGCAGTTACTTATCAGGGGGGAACACTGAAGCTTTCTTT. The chain combines TRBV6-5 with TRBJ1-1, with TRBD1 matching over 7 bases. From germline, CDR1 is MNHEY and CDR2 SVGAGI. CDR3 length: 15 amino acids. The trim removed 1 base at V and 1 base at J, leaving 3 bases unmatched.

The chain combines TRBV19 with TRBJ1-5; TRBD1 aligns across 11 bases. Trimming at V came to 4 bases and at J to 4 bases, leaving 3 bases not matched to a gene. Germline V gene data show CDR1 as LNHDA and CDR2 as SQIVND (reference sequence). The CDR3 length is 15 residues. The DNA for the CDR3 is TGTGCCAGTAGTACCGGGACAGGGGGAAATCAGCCCCAGCATTTT. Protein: CASSTGTGGNQPQHF.

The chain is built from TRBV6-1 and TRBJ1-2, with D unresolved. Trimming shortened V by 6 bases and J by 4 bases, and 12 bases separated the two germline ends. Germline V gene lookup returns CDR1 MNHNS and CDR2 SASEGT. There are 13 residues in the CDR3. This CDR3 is CASSLMDSYGYTF. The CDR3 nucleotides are TGTGCCAGCAGCCTCATGGACTCCTATGGCTACACCTTC.

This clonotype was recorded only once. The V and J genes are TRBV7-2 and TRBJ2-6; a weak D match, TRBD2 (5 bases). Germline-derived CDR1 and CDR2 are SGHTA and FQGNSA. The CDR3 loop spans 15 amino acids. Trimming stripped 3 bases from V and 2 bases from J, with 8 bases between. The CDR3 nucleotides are TGTGCCAGCAGCTTTACTAGTACTGGGGCCAACGTCCTGACTTTC. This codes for CASSFTSTGANVLTF.

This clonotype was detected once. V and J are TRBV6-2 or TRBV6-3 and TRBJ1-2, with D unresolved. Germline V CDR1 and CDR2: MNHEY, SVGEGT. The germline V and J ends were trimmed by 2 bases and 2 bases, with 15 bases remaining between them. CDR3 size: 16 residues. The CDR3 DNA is TGTGCCAGCAGTTACCGCCCACCGGGCCAGAACTATGGCTACACCTTC. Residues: CASSYRPPGQNYGYTF.

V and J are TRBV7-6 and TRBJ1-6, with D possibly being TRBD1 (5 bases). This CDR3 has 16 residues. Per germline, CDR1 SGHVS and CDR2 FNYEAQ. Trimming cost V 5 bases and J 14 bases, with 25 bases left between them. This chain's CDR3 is CASSLRFRDRTTTLHF. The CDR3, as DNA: TGTGCCAGCAGCCTACGCTTCCGGGACCGGACTACCACCCTCCACTTT.

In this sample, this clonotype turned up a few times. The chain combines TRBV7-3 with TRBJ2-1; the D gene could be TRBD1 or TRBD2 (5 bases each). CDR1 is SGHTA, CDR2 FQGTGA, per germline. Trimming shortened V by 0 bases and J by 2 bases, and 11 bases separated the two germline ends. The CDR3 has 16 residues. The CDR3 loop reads CASSLTGQGAYNEQFF. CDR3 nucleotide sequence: TGTGCCAGCAGCTTAACAGGCCAGGGAGCCTACAATGAGCAGTTCTTC.

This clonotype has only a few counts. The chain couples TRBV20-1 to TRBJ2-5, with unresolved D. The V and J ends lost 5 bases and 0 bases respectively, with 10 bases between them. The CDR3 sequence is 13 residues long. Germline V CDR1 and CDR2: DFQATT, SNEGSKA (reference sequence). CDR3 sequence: CSADAYNQETQYF. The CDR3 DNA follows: TGCAGTGCTGACGCTTACAACCAAGAGACCCAGTACTTC.

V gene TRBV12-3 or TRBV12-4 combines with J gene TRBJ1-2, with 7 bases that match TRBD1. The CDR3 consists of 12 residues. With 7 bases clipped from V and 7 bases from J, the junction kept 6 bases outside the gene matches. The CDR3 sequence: CASTRGTAGYTF. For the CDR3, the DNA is TGTGCCAGCACCCGAGGGACAGCTGGCTACACCTTC.

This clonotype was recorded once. The CDR3 DNA sequence: TGTGCCAGCAGCTTAAGCCCCGCGGGAAATCAGCCCCAGCATTTT. It codes for CASSLSPAGNQPQHF. This rearrangement joins TRBV7-2 to TRBJ1-5; D unresolved. Per the germline V gene, CDR1 is SGHTA and CDR2 is FQGNSA. The CDR3 loop spans 15 amino acids. Trimming took 2 bases from V and 4 from J, leaving 12 bases between them. The full variable domain, its missing parts supplied by reference TRBV7-2 and TRBJ1-5, is GAGVSQSPSNKVTEKGKDVELRCDPISGHTALYWYRQSLGQGLEFLIYFQGNSAPDKSGLPSDRFSAERTGGSVSTLTIQRTQQEDSAVYLCASSLSPAGNQPQHFGDGTRLSIL.

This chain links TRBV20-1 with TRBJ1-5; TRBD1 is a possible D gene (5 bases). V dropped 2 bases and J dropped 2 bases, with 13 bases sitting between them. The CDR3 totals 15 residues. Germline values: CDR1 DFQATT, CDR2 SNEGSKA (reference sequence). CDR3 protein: CSARRLGGGNQPQHF. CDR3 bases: TGCAGTGCTAGAAGATTGGGGGGAGGCAATCAGCCCCAGCATTTT.